The clone carrying this TCR beta chain was seen ten or more times. Its specificity is unknown. The data were obtained in a study of CD8 T cells in ankylosing spondylitis. General study results and limits: What appeared characteristic of ankylosing spondylitis blood was a TCR beta motif of several highly homologous variants. Reportedly, significant enrichment of disease-linked clones occurred in matched ankylosing spondylitis synovial fluid. Some motif variants were previously reported in reactive arthritis synovial fluid and blood.

Using its own MiXCR run on the 5' RACE reads, TCRdb lists one record per CDR3 protein. Of about 240,000 distinct CDR3 sequences listed, about 11% are singletons. V lost 2 bases, J lost 5 bases, and 9 bases stayed unmatched. CDR3 size: 16 residues. CDR1 is MNHEY and CDR2 is SVGAGI in the germline V gene. The receptor was isolated from a male donor with ankylosing spondylitis or in good health (not recorded which). The sample taken for sequencing was blood, either unsorted or a sorted T cell fraction (not recorded which). The chain combines TRBV6-5 with TRBJ1-5; 7 positions match TRBD1. The CDR3 bases are TGTGCCAGCAGTTACACACCCGACAGGGTACATCAGCCCCAGCATTTT. Protein product: CASSYTPDRVHQPQHF.